Listed below are T cell receptor beta chains from one sample, sequenced in a study of T-cell reconstitution after alpha-beta-depleted transplantation in children. Each CDR3 protein gets one entry after TCRdb re-called the PCR reads with MiXCR. Among 250,000 to 300,000 distinct CDR3 sequences, approximately 9.8% were seen once, and the ten largest hold roughly 9.1%. The material was PBMCs from the stem cell graft donor, obtained from the stem cell graft. These TCRs come from a human donor who donated a stem cell graft to a child with SCID. Each CDR3 is given with its conserved first and last residue. The order of the fields is D gene, clone size, J gene, V gene, CDR3 protein, CDR3 DNA. D genes are given only for firm matches. Only some rows state a clone size, as once, few, many or a class for expanded clones.

>-|-|TRBJ2-5|TRBV29-1
CSVVRGRLETQYF
TGCAGCGTTGTCAGGGGCCGGCTTGAGACCCAGTACTTC
>TRBD1|-|TRBJ2-6|TRBV19
CASSIVGGRGSGANVLTF
TGTGCCAGTAGTATAGTAGGTGGCAGGGGGTCTGGGGCCAACGTCCTGACTTTC
>-|-|TRBJ1-3|TRBV12-3/TRBV12-4
CASSFYPGAGNTIYF
TGTGCCAGCAGTTTTTACCCAGGGGCCGGAAACACCATATATTTT
>TRBD1|-|TRBJ2-2|TRBV27
CASSRGRGTGELFF
TGTGCCAGCAGTAGGGGGCGAGGCACCGGGGAGCTGTTTTTT
>-|few|TRBJ2-5|TRBV14
CASSQELAWETQYF
TGTGCCAGCAGCCAAGAGCTGGCCTGGGAGACCCAGTACTTC
>-|-|TRBJ2-1|TRBV10-3
CAISERGTYNEQFF
TGTGCCATCAGTGAGCGGGGCACTTACAATGAGCAGTTCTTC
>TRBD1|-|TRBJ2-3|TRBV12-3/TRBV12-4
CASSLMPGQGPTDTQYF
TGTGCCAGCAGTTTAATGCCGGGACAGGGGCCCACAGATACGCAGTATTTT
>TRBD2|-|TRBJ2-1|TRBV3-1
CASSQDLAGGLNEQFF
TGTGCCAGCAGCCAAGATCTAGCGGGGGGGCTAAATGAGCAGTTCTTC
>-|few|TRBJ2-1|TRBV7-3
CASGLGGSSYNEQFF
TGTGCCAGTGGCTTGGGGGGAAGCTCCTACAATGAGCAGTTCTTC
>-|many|TRBJ2-5|TRBV12-3/TRBV12-4
CASSRAGGQETQYF
TGTGCCAGCAGCAGGGCTGGAGGTCAAGAGACCCAGTACTTC
>-|-|TRBJ1-1|TRBV20-1
CSVPEFNTEAFF
TGCAGTGTACCAGAATTTAACACTGAAGCTTTCTTT
>TRBD2|few|TRBJ2-1|TRBV20-1
CSARGFGTSGYSSYSEQFF
TGCAGTGCTAGAGGTTTCGGGACTAGCGGGTATAGCTCCTACAGTGAGCAGTTCTTC
>TRBD1|few|TRBJ2-1|TRBV20-1
CSARGRDRPYNEQFF
TGCAGTGCTAGAGGCCGGGACAGGCCTTACAATGAGCAGTTCTTC
>-|many|TRBJ2-1|TRBV6-5
CASSYGTPRGSYNEQFF
TGTGCCAGCAGTTACGGTACTCCGCGGGGCTCCTACAATGAGCAGTTCTTC
>TRBD2|many|TRBJ2-5|TRBV12-3/TRBV12-4
CASSKGSGGTKTQYF
TGTGCCAGCAGTAAAGGGTCGGGGGGTACGAAGACCCAGTACTTC
>-|many|TRBJ2-1|TRBV7-2
CASSPGGGDINNEQFF
TGTGCCAGCAGCCCTGGGGGCGGGGATATTAACAATGAGCAGTTCTTC
>-|-|TRBJ2-1|TRBV7-7
CASSLGSGLTSANEQFF
TGTGCCAGCAGCTTAGGGTCCGGACTAACTTCGGCGAATGAGCAGTTCTTC
>TRBD1|-|TRBJ2-5|TRBV12-3/TRBV12-4
CASSYRDRGPETQYF
TGTGCCAGCAGTTACCGGGACAGAGGCCCAGAGACCCAGTACTTC
>TRBD1|-|TRBJ2-2|TRBV10-3
CAISIGTGGSDTGELFF
TGTGCCATCAGTATCGGGACAGGGGGTTCGGACACCGGGGAGCTGTTTTTT
>TRBD2|few|TRBJ2-7|TRBV4-1
CASSHPGLAGPEQYF
TGCGCCAGCAGCCATCCCGGACTAGCGGGCCCGGAGCAGTACTTC
>TRBD2|-|TRBJ2-7|TRBV10-3
CAISRTSGEQYF
TGTGCCATCAGTCGGACTAGCGGCGAGCAGTACTTC
>TRBD2|many|TRBJ2-1|TRBV20-1
CSATWSLAEVHEQFF
TGCAGTGCTACCTGGAGCCTAGCGGAGGTCCATGAGCAGTTCTTC
>TRBD2|many|TRBJ2-1|TRBV2
CASGLAGSSYNEQFF
TGTGCCAGCGGACTAGCGGGAAGCTCCTACAATGAGCAGTTCTTC
>-|many|TRBJ2-3|TRBV12-3/TRBV12-4
CASSFYTDTQYF
TGTGCCAGCAGCTTCTACACAGATACGCAGTATTTT
>TRBD1|-|TRBJ2-7|TRBV10-3
CATKLNRGLYEQYF
TGTGCCACCAAACTTAACAGGGGGCTGTACGAGCAGTACTTC
>-|few|TRBJ2-1|TRBV29-1
CSVEGGHPEQFF
TGCAGCGTTGAAGGTGGACACCCGGAGCAGTTCTTC
>-|few|TRBJ2-1|TRBV20-1
CSARVPGTAYNEQFF
TGCAGTGCTAGAGTCCCCGGGACTGCCTACAATGAGCAGTTCTTC
>TRBD2|few|TRBJ2-1|TRBV25-1
CASSAPSGPRDEQFF
TGTGCCAGCAGTGCCCCTAGCGGCCCACGGGATGAGCAGTTCTTC
>TRBD1|few|TRBJ1-2|TRBV20-1
CSARRQGGGYTF
TGCAGTGCTAGAAGACAGGGTGGCGGCTACACCTTC
>-|many|TRBJ2-5|TRBV28
CASSGPQETQYF
TGTGCCAGCAGTGGACCCCAAGAGACCCAGTACTTC
>TRBD1|few|TRBJ1-3|TRBV12-3/TRBV12-4
CASSDDRGWENTIYF
TGTGCCAGCAGCGACGACAGGGGTTGGGAGAACACCATATATTTT
>-|few|TRBJ2-7|TRBV6-2/TRBV6-3
CASSSSGEQYF
TGTGCCAGCAGTTCCTCGGGGGAGCAGTACTTC
>TRBD1|few|TRBJ2-7|TRBV11-1
CASSTESGTGGYEQYF
TGTGCCAGCAGCACAGAATCCGGGACAGGAGGGTACGAGCAGTACTTC
>TRBD2|many|TRBJ2-2|TRBV29-1
CSVVGDRGDGTGELFF
TGCAGCGTTGTCGGGGATCGGGGGGACGGCACCGGGGAGCTGTTTTTT
>-|many|TRBJ2-5|TRBV6-5
CASSYTYGDKETQYF
TGTGCCAGCAGTTACACGTATGGGGATAAAGAGACCCAGTACTTC
>TRBD1|-|TRBJ1-1|TRBV12-3/TRBV12-4
CASIYRGEAFF
TGTGCCAGCATATACAGGGGAGAGGCTTTCTTT
>-|few|TRBJ2-3|TRBV7-9
CASSLSDNRYTQYF
TGTGCCAGCAGCTTATCTGACAACAGATATACGCAGTATTTT
>TRBD1|few|TRBJ1-1|TRBV20-1
CSAIQGTDEAFF
TGCAGTGCGATCCAGGGGACAGATGAAGCTTTCTTT
>-|-|TRBJ2-3|TRBV7-7
CASSLPDADTQYF
TGTGCCAGCAGCTTACCCGACGCAGATACGCAGTATTTT
>-|many|TRBJ2-7|TRBV12-3/TRBV12-4
CASSLGQGSSYEQYF
TGTGCCAGCAGTTTAGGGCAGGGAAGCTCCTACGAGCAGTACTTC
>-|-|TRBJ1-1|TRBV5-1
CASSVQGHNTEAFF
TGCGCCAGCAGCGTCCAGGGTCACAACACTGAAGCTTTCTTT
>TRBD1|few|TRBJ2-7|TRBV7-8
CASSYTGGVDEQYF
TGTGCCAGCAGCTATACAGGGGGAGTGGACGAGCAGTACTTC
>-|many|TRBJ2-7|TRBV21-1
CASSKKSVDSAYEQYF
TGTGCCAGCAGCAAAAAGTCGGTGGACAGCGCCTACGAGCAGTACTTC
>TRBD2|few|TRBJ2-2|TRBV7-2
CASSLASGGTGELFF
TGTGCCAGCAGCTTAGCTAGCGGGGGCACCGGGGAGCTGTTTTTT